These 2 T cell receptor beta chains originate from one sample sequenced in a study of blood T cell repertoires in COVID-19. Assay: immunoSEQ multiplex PCR; the TCRdb copy retains only in-frame clones and omits some. The sample contains around 100,000 clones, around 85% of which appear only once. Material: peripheral blood. The receptors stem from a human donor in a cohort sampled during active COVID-19.

V gene TRBV11-2 combines with J gene TRBJ2-1, with TRBD1 as a possible D gene (6 bases). Trimming cost V 3 bases and J 4 bases, with 16 bases left between them. CDR1 is SGHAT, CDR2 FQNNGV, per germline. The CDR3 has 16 amino acids. CDR3 sequence reads: CASSFGDNLGYNEQFF. The CDR3 DNA follows: TGTGCCAGCAGCTTTGGGGACAACCTGGGGTACAATGAGCAGTTCTTC.

This clone was counted once. The rearrangement joins TRBV27 to TRBJ2-5; 10 bases agree with TRBD1. The germline V gene has CDR1 MNHEY and CDR2 SMNVEV (reference sequence). V dropped 8 bases and J dropped 7; count of bases not matched to a gene: 10. CDR3 length: 14 residues. This CDR3 reads CASAGTGVSSTQYF. Here the CDR3 DNA reads TGTGCCAGCGCCGGGACAGGGGTCTCATCGACCCAGTACTTC.